Sequencing of this T cell receptor (beta chain) was carried out in a study of CD39 and CD103 CD8 tumor-infiltrating T cells (dated by TCRdb to about 2018). Looking at the study overall: The repertoire comparisons shown came from four patients: one with an HPV-positive HNSCC, one with an HPV-negative HNSCC, one with ovarian cancer and one with melanoma. TCRbeta CDR3 deep sequencing compared repertoires of CD8 TIL subsets defined by CD103 and CD39 with peripheral memory CD8 T cells. What the work shows at the level of the full study, not this receptor alone: DP CD8 TILs appeared to be more oligoclonal than DN and SP CD8 TILs and blood memory CD8 T cells, with about 56-86% covered by the top 30 clonotypes. Clonotypes from DN TILs largely overlapped with peripheral memory CD8 repertoires, while clonotypes from DP TILs were only rarely found in blood or uninvolved lymph node.

For CDR1 and CDR2, the germline V gene lists SQVTM and ANQGSEA. Trimming takes 7 bases from V and 6 bases from J, and the germline ends sit 12 bases apart. The CDR3 covers 11 residues, taking in both the cysteine and the phenylalanine. The sequence is cut down to CDR3 DNA, 33 bases in frame from base 1. For each subset, genomic DNA was extracted from roughly 10,000 to 100,000 sorted cells using the DNeasy Blood and Tissue Kit. The TCRbeta V-J or V-D-J regions were sequenced and mapped through the immunoSEQ service, and coverage above 10x per sample was achieved. As for the original processing: The analysis included only productive rearrangements exported from the immunoSEQ Analyzer platform, and clonality was assessed using the 500 most abundant clones. The Morisita-Horn similarity index and the Jaccard index were used to quantify the overlap in repertoires between populations. In about 6 cancer patients, Morisita-Horn similarity was measured between the TCR repertoires of CD8 T-cell subsets. Not all clones reach the TCRdb copy of this immuneACCESS table, which keeps in-frame sequences only. Checked studies attribute under half of the gap to unresolved V genes and leave the rest unexplained. For V, J and clone size, that table is used; D and trimming come from the DNA. For this sample there are 1,100 or so clones; 74% appear just once. The ten largest clones capture about 25% of the sample.

Patients were not receiving therapy at sample collection, though earlier treatments ranged from chemotherapy, radiotherapy, surgery and immunotherapy to none. Thawed cells were enriched for T lymphocytes with a negative-selection kit, adding EpCAM beads for tumor-infiltrating lymphocytes. CD8 TIL subsets were FACS-sorted as CD3+CD4-CD8+CD45RA- cells split by CD39 and CD103 expression into DN, SP and DP. After mincing, tumor specimens underwent a 1 h digestion with hyaluronidase, collagenase and DNase, and were then filtered, enriched by Ficoll and cryopreserved. On a FACSAria II, each population was sorted to just over 97% purity, and the resulting cell pellets were frozen for TCR sequencing with no culture step. On this clone: Its antigen is currently not known. Nothing much larger sits one base from this clone, and base qualities are not available.

This chain joins TRBV29-1 to TRBJ1-1; confidence is insufficient to name the D gene. Sequences were obtained from CD39- CD103- CD8+ T cells sorted from the tumor. The sample's cell subset or site label is to be understood as: CD103-CD39- double-negative CD45RA- CD8 T cells. The TCR sequence derives from a human donor with ovarian cancer. CDR3 loop: CSGASGAEAFF. The DNA reads TGCAGCGGAGCAAGCGGAGCTGAAGCTTTCTTT.